A single sample is the source of the 13 T cell receptor beta chains below, sequenced in a study of shared clonotypes between healthy human individuals. Profiled with immunoSEQ multiplex PCR; TCRdb holds only in-frame clones, not every one. The sample gives 2,500,000 or so clones, under 95% of which show up once; 0.36% is in the top ten. Specimen: naive CD4+ T cells from PBMCs. Subset given: CD45RA+ positively selected. The receptors derive from a young man in good health. Some clones in this sample may be carry-over from other donors' samples.

In regard to this clone: Other DNA sequences from this sample encode an identical CDR3 as well. The chain carries TRBV19 and TRBJ1-4; the match to TRBD1 covers 9 bases. Germline trimming cut 9 bases from V and 4 bases from J; bases unmatched to any gene: 9. This CDR3 region has 15 residues. Per germline, CDR1 LNHDA and CDR2 SQIVND (reference sequence). CDR3 loop: CASSILGQGNEKLFF. In DNA form, the CDR3 reads TGTGCCAGCTCCATACTGGGACAGGGTAATGAAAAACTGTTTTTT.

This clone is a singleton in its sample. V gene TRBV5-1 combines with J gene TRBJ2-1; 12 positions match TRBD2. Germline lookup yields CDR1 SGHRS and CDR2 YFSETQ. CDR3 length equals 15 residues. V shed 6 bases, J shed 7 bases, and the junction held 8 bases outside the gene matches. As DNA, the CDR3 is TGCGCCAGCAACCTAGGACTAGCGGGATTAAATGAGCAGTTCTTC. This encodes CASNLGLAGLNEQFF.

This chain uses TRBV5-1 with TRBJ2-7; the D gene is possibly TRBD1 (6 bases). Trimming took 3 bases from V and 0 from J, leaving 10 bases between them. The CDR3 is 14 residues long. Per germline, CDR1 SGHRS and CDR2 YFSETQ. The DNA of the CDR3 is TGCGCCAGCAGCTCGGACAGCAACTCCTACGAGCAGTACTTC. This encodes CASSSDSNSYEQYF.

Concerning this clone itself: Relative to the germline gene, one junction end is altered; a read error may explain this. The V call is TRBV5-1, the J call TRBJ1-1; no clear D. This CDR3 has 14 amino acids. Per germline, CDR1 SGHRS and CDR2 YFSETQ. CDR3 protein: CASRLDAGWAEAFF. The CDR3 DNA is TGCGCCAGCAGATTGGATGCAGGTTGGGCTGAAGCTTTCTTT.

The rearrangement links TRBV19 to TRBJ1-5, with 8 bases aligning to TRBD1. Germline trimming cut 5 bases from V and 6 bases from J; bases unmatched to any gene: 6. The CDR3 contains 14 residues. CDR1 and CDR2 from the germline V gene are LNHDA and SQIVND (reference sequence). This CDR3 reads CASSRTGLGQPQHF. CDR3 DNA: TGTGCCAGTAGTCGGACAGGGCTTGGTCAGCCCCAGCATTTT.

As DNA, the CDR3 is TGCGCCAGCAGCTTCGGGACTAGCGGGAGGACGAGCTCCTACAATGAGCAGTTCTTC. Translating it yields CASSFGTSGRTSSYNEQFF. This chain links TRBV5-1 with TRBJ2-1; 15 bases match TRBD2. This CDR3 is 19 amino acids long. Unmatched junction bases numbered 6, after V lost 2 bases and J lost 0 bases. Germline CDR1 SGHRS, CDR2 YFSETQ.

The chain couples TRBV7-9 to TRBJ2-3; a possible D gene is TRBD2 (6 bases). CDR1 is SEHNR, CDR2 FQNEAQ, per germline (reference sequence). V was clipped by 0 bases and J by 4 bases, with 11 bases between them. The CDR3 runs 15 residues. The CDR3 reads CASSLAGGSPDTQYF. In DNA form, the CDR3 reads TGTGCCAGCAGCTTAGCGGGAGGTAGCCCAGATACGCAGTATTTT.

The chain links TRBV9 to TRBJ2-7; 7 bases agree with TRBD1. This CDR3 contains 15 residues. Trimming took 8 bases from V and 2 from J; bases not matched to a gene: 13. Germline lookup yields CDR1 SGDLS and CDR2 YYNGEE. In DNA form, the CDR3 reads TGTGCCAGGCAGAGGACCCGGGACAGCCCCTACGAGCAGTACTTC. Translated: CARQRTRDSPYEQYF.

The chain couples TRBV7-3 to TRBJ2-1, with TRBD2 as a possible D gene (6 bases). Germline V lookup: CDR1 SGHTA, CDR2 FQGTGA. V was trimmed by 5 bases and J by 9 bases, leaving 14 bases between them. The CDR3 sequence is 13 residues long. DNA for the CDR3: TGTGCCAGCAGCGCAGATGGGGGAGGTGAGCAGTTCTTC. Residues: CASSADGGGEQFF.

This clone occurred once. This rearrangement joins TRBV5-5 to TRBJ2-1; D remains unclear. Germline-derived CDR1 and CDR2 are SGHKS and YYEKEE (reference sequence). V was pared by 1 base and J by 0 bases, with 5 bases between. The CDR3 runs 14 residues. CDR3 sequence reads: CASSLTRSYNEQFF. DNA for the CDR3: TGTGCCAGCAGCTTGACACGCTCCTACAATGAGCAGTTCTTC. The variable domain in full, with the rest retrieved from reference TRBV5-5 and TRBJ2-1, is DAGVTQSPTHLIKTRGQQVTLRCSPISGHKSVSWYQQVLGQGPQFIFQYYEKEERGRGNFPDRFSARQFPNYSSELNVNALLLGDSALYLCASSLTRSYNEQFFGPGTRLTVL.

The count of this clone is one. The genes are TRBV2 and TRBJ2-1, with TRBD2 as a possible D gene (6 bases). Trimming stripped 6 bases from V and 4 bases from J, with 16 bases between. The CDR3 spans 15 residues. CDR1 is SNHLY, CDR2 FYNNEI, per germline. CDR3 protein: CASRPGSGEYNEQFF. In DNA form, the CDR3 reads TGTGCCAGCAGGCCGGGTAGCGGCGAGTACAATGAGCAGTTCTTC. Based on the CDR3 plus reference TRBV2 and TRBJ2-1, the full variable domain is EPEVTQTPSHQVTQMGQEVILRCVPISNHLYFYWYRQILGQKVEFLVSFYNNEISEKSEIFDDQFSVERPDGSNFTLKIRSTKLEDSAMYFCASRPGSGEYNEQFFGPGTRLTVL.

This rearrangement joins TRBV28 to TRBJ2-3; 9 nucleotides match TRBD2. Looked up from germline, CDR1 is MDHEN and CDR2 is SYDVKM. The CDR3 length is 18 residues. Trimming removed 7 bases from V and 2 bases from J; junction bases left unmatched: 16. The DNA of the CDR3 is TGTGCCAGCATCCCTAAGGTGGCTAGCGGGAAATTCACAGATACGCAGTATTTT. Its translation is CASIPKVASGKFTDTQYF.

The V call is TRBV14, the J call TRBJ2-1; 10 nucleotides align to TRBD2. V was pared by 4 bases and J by 3 bases, with 3 bases of the junction left unmatched. CDR3 length equals 15 residues. Germline V lookup: CDR1 SGHDN, CDR2 FVKESK. In DNA form, the CDR3 reads TGTGCCAGCAGCCTTAGCGGGAGGAACTACAATGAGCAGTTCTTC. Its protein product is CASSLSGRNYNEQFF.